Following are 20 T cell receptor beta chains from one sample sequenced in a study of T cell repertoires in cytomegalovirus infection (dated by TCRdb to the late 2010s). The sequencing machine was an Illumina HiSeq 1500. TCRdb cleaned the public reads at Q25 with fastp, built clones with MiXCR and kept in-frame beta chains. Rows matching on CDR3 protein sequence are summarized as one entry with the most common DNA and genes. The sample table holds some 450,000 distinct CDR3 sequences, of which approximately 31% were seen once. The ten top clones hold roughly 13% of the sample. The source material was PBMCs. Every receptor here comes from a human donor in good health (CMV status not recorded). Some clones in this sample may be carry-over from other donors' samples.

Worth noting for this clonotype: In this CDR3 the conserved last residue, phenylalanine or tryptophan, is missing, so a read error is likely. The chain has TRBV7-6 and TRBJ1-5; 8 nucleotides match TRBD1. Germline-derived CDR1 and CDR2 are SGHVS and FNYEAQ. With V trimmed by 4 bases and J by 6 bases, 5 bases remained unmatched. The CDR3 extends over 14 amino acids. The CDR3 nucleotides read TGTGCCAGCAGCTCAGGGGGCAATACTCAGCCCCAGCATTTG. Its protein is CASSSGGNTQPQHL.

This clonotype was observed a handful of times. The chain combines TRBV5-1 with TRBJ2-7; TRBD1 matches 7 bases. The ends lost 0 bases at V and 1 base at J; junction bases unmatched: 16. Germline V gives CDR1 SGHRS, CDR2 YFSETQ. This CDR3 contains 19 residues. The chain's CDR3 is CASSLVIGTAKRSSYEQYF. The CDR3 nucleotides read TGCGCCAGCAGCTTGGTAATAGGGACAGCCAAAAGGTCTTCCTACGAGCAGTACTTC.

This clonotype has a count of ten or more. The chain combines TRBV7-2 with TRBJ2-2; TRBD2 matches at 10 bases. This CDR3 has 13 residues. CDR1 is SGHTA and CDR2 is FQGNSA in the germline V gene. V shed 11 bases, J shed 13 bases, and the junction held 13 bases outside the gene matches. The CDR3 nucleotides read TGTGCCCCCGGTCTAGCGGGGGTTCAGGGGCTGTTTTTT. It encodes CAPGLAGVQGLFF. The variable domain in full, completed from reference TRBV7-2 and TRBJ2-2, reads GAGVSQSPSNKVTEKGKDVELRCDPISGHTALYWYRQSLGQGLEFLIYFQGNSAPDKSGLPSDRFSAERTGGSVSTLTIQRTQQEDSAVYLCAPGLAGVQGLFFGEGSRLTVL.

A note on this clonotype: It may be a read error: a sequence one base away is much more abundant. CDR3 DNA sequence: TGCGCCAGCAGCCTCATGGGTGAAAAACGGTTTTTT. It is translated as CASSLMGEKRFF. The chain joins TRBV4-3 to TRBJ1-4; D call uncertain. Germline V gene lookup returns CDR1 LGHNA and CDR2 YSLEER. This CDR3 contains 12 residues.

As to this clonotype: This is likely a read error, given that the CDR3 carries no conserved phenylalanine or tryptophan at its end. The DNA is left out, because the CDR3 cannot be placed on it with certainty; the CDR3 is given as TCRdb lists it. The V call is TRBV12-3 or TRBV12-4, the J call TRBJ1-2; the table assigns TRBD1, which was not confirmed against the DNA. 14 amino acids form the CDR3, both terminal residues included. The CDR3 here is CASSATGTASGSTL.

This clonotype was counted ten times or more. The chain uses TRBV4-2 and TRBJ2-7, with a weak D call TRBD2 (6 bases). The germline CDR1 and CDR2 sequences are LGHNA and YNFKEQ. This CDR3 spans 15 amino acids. The germline V and J ends were trimmed by 0 bases and 2 bases, with 11 bases remaining between them. CDR3 coding DNA: TGTGCCAGCAGCCAAGATGAAAGCGGGCCCTACGAGCAGTACTTC. Protein sequence: CASSQDESGPYEQYF.

This clonotype has just a few counts. CDR3: CASSIAGGVSTDTQYF. The DNA of the CDR3 is TGTGCCAGCAGTATAGCGGGGGGTGTGAGCACAGATACGCAGTATTTT. The chain combines TRBV7-3 with TRBJ2-3; TRBD2 matches at 10 bases. J gave up 0 bases and V 6 bases, and 6 bases lay outside the gene matches. CDR3 length equals 16 residues. CDR1 and CDR2 from the germline V gene are SGHTA and FQGTGA.

The chain recombines TRBV20-1 with TRBJ2-7; 8 bases agree with TRBD1. Germline trimming cut 8 bases from V and 3 bases from J; bases unmatched to any gene: 9. Looked up from germline, CDR1 is DFQATT and CDR2 is SNEGSKA (reference sequence). This CDR3 comprises 13 residues. The DNA of the CDR3 is TGCAGTACGAAGACAGGGGTCCGCTACGAGCAGTACTTC. Protein product: CSTKTGVRYEQYF.

The chain couples TRBV29-1 to TRBJ2-7; the D gene is possibly TRBD1 (6 bases). Germline CDR1 reads SQVTM; CDR2 reads ANQGSEA. V lost 4 bases and J lost 3, with 13 bases in between. CDR3 length: 13 amino acids. The DNA of the CDR3 is TGCAGCGTTGGTTCAGGGGTAGGCTACGAGCAGTACTTC. Encoded protein: CSVGSGVGYEQYF.

V gene TRBV25-1 combines with J gene TRBJ1-1; no clear D. The V end was cut by 6 bases, the J end by 0 bases, with 5 bases between. From germline, CDR1 is MGHDK and CDR2 SYGVNS. This CDR3 is 12 amino acids long. CDR3 nucleotides: TGTGCCAGCAGGCAAATGAACACTGAAGCTTTCTTT. Translation gives CASRQMNTEAFF.

The chain joins TRBV6-1 to TRBJ1-5, with a possible D match to TRBD1 (5 bases). V lost 10 bases to trimming and J lost 0 bases, with 19 bases between them. The CDR3 runs to 16 residues. Germline CDR1 reads MNHNS; CDR2 reads SASEGT. The CDR3 coding sequence is TGTGCCACACGTGGGACTCACGCTTATAGCAATCAGCCCCAGCATTTT. Its translation: CATRGTHAYSNQPQHF.

The genes are TRBV5-8 and TRBJ2-1; a weak D match, TRBD2 (5 bases). The CDR3 length is 15 residues. V was shortened by 0 bases and J by 4 bases, with 11 bases between the two germline ends. The germline V gene has CDR1 SGHTS and CDR2 YDEGEE. This chain's CDR3 is CASSLGSGLYNEQFF. The CDR3 nucleotides are TGTGCCAGCAGCTTGGGGTCAGGACTTTACAATGAGCAGTTCTTC. The full variable domain, completed using reference TRBV5-8 and TRBJ2-1, is EAGVTQSPTHLIKTRGQQATLRCSPISGHTSVYWYQQALGLGLQFLLWYDEGEERNRGNFPPRFSGRQFPNYSSELNVNALELEDSALYLCASSLGSGLYNEQFFGPGTRLTVL.

The chain is built from TRBV7-6 and TRBJ1-4; 10 bases are shared with TRBD1. Germline lookup yields CDR1 SGHVS and CDR2 FNYEAQ. CDR3 length: 16 residues. V was clipped by 3 bases and J by 3 bases; unmatched bases: 4. The CDR3 loop reads CASSLGTGAANEKLFF. The DNA for the CDR3 is TGTGCCAGCAGCTTGGGGACAGGGGCAGCTAATGAAAAACTGTTTTTT.

This rearrangement joins TRBV19 to TRBJ1-2, with D perhaps TRBD1 (6 bases). Germline CDR1 and CDR2: LNHDA and SQIVND (reference sequence). The CDR3 is 16 amino acids. Trimming took off 4 bases at V and 5 bases at J, with 20 bases between the two ends. CDR3 region: CASSKMGASELYGYTF. CDR3 sequence (DNA): TGTGCCAGTAGTAAAATGGGGGCATCGGAGTTATATGGCTACACCTTC. Complete variable domain (other parts from reference TRBV19 and TRBJ1-2): DGGITQSPKYLFRKEGQNVTLSCEQNLNHDAMYWYRQDPGQGLRLIYYSQIVNDFQKGDIAEGYSVSREKKESFPLTVTSAQKNPTAFYLCASSKMGASELYGYTFGSGTRLTVV.

The genes are TRBV20-1 and TRBJ2-2; 10 bases map to TRBD2. This CDR3 comprises 15 residues. Germline-derived CDR1 and CDR2 are DFQATT and SNEGSKA (reference sequence). The ends lost 0 bases at V and 3 bases at J; junction bases unmatched: 1. CDR3 sequence: CSARDLAGDTGELFF. The CDR3 bases are TGCAGTGCTAGAGATCTAGCGGGGGACACCGGGGAGCTGTTTTTT.

This clonotype was seen more than once but under ten times. The chain links TRBV6-5 to TRBJ1-6; D unresolved. This CDR3 spans 17 amino acids. Trimming cost V 5 bases and J 0 bases, with 14 bases left between them. Germline-derived CDR1 and CDR2 are MNHEY and SVGAGI. In DNA form, the CDR3 reads TGTGCCAGCAGTGCCCTTGACTTAAGCTCCTATAATTCACCCCTCCACTTT. It specifies CASSALDLSSYNSPLHF.

Turning to this clonotype: An end of the junction differs from the germline gene, which may be a read error. The chain has TRBV6-2 or TRBV6-3 and TRBJ1-2; a weak D match, TRBD1 (5 bases). Germline values: CDR1 MNHEY, CDR2 SVGEGT. The CDR3 extends over 14 amino acids. CDR3 in amino acids: CASREDRVNYGDTF. In nucleotides, the CDR3 is TGTGCCAGCAGGGAAGACAGAGTTAACTATGGCGACACCTTC.

Many counts were recorded for this clonotype. The gene calls are TRBV7-2 and TRBJ2-7, with D perhaps being TRBD1 or TRBD2 (5 bases each). Germline CDR1 reads SGHTA; CDR2 reads FQGNSA. V gave up 5 bases and J gave up 5 bases, with 10 bases separating them. This CDR3 has 12 residues. The CDR3, as DNA: TGTGCCAGCAGCGGGGGTCTGGACGAGCAGTACTTC. Protein: CASSGGLDEQYF.

The V and J genes are TRBV7-2 and TRBJ2-3; tentatively, D is TRBD2 (5 bases). CDR3 length equals 14 residues. V was pared by 1 base and J by 6 bases, with 11 bases between. Germline-derived CDR1 and CDR2 are SGHTA and FQGNSA. The CDR3 region has the DNA TGTGCCAGCAGCTTAGGGGCTAGCCGGGATACGCAGTATTTT. It yields the protein CASSLGASRDTQYF.

This clonotype was observed a single time. V usage is TRBV18 and J usage is TRBJ2-3, with unresolved D. Germline-derived CDR1 and CDR2 are KGHSH and LQKENI. V was pared by 1 base and J by 1 base, with 9 bases between. This CDR3 spans 15 amino acids. CDR3 in DNA: TGTGCCAGCTCACCACTTCCGGCGGGCACAGATACGCAGTATTTT. It yields the protein CASSPLPAGTDTQYF.